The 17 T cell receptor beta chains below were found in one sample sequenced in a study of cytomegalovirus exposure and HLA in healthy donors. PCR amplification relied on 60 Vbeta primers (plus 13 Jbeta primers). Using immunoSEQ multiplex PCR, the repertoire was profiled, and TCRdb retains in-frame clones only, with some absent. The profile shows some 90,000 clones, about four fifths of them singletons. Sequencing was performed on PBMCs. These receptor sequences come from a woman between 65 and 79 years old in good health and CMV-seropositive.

The CDR3 DNA follows: TGTGCCAGCAGTGCCCGGGACAGCAGCCCCCAGCATTTT. As protein: CASSARDSSPQHF. The chain couples TRBV6-1 to TRBJ1-5, with 7 bases matching TRBD1. Germline V gives CDR1 MNHNS, CDR2 SASEGT. This CDR3 is built from 13 residues. V shed 4 bases and J 10 bases; nucleotides not matched to a gene: 7.

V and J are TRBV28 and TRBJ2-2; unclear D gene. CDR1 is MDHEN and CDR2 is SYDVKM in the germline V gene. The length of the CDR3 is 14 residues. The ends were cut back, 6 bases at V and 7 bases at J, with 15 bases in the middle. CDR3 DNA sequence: TGTGCCAGCAGCCCTCTAGTGGTGGGCGGGGAGCTGTTTTTT. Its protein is CASSPLVVGGELFF.

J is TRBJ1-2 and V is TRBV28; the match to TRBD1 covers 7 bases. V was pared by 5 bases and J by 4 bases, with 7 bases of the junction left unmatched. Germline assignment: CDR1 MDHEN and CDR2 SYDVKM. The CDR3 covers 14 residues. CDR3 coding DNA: TGTGCCAGCAGTGACCCCGACAGGGCCTATGGCTACACCTTC. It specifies CASSDPDRAYGYTF.

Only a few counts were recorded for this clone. CDR3 amino acids: CASSVAQGGYEQYF. The CDR3 nucleotides read TGTGCCAGCAGCGTAGCACAGGGGGGCTACGAGCAGTACTTC. The rearrangement links TRBV9 to TRBJ2-7, with 8 bases matching TRBD1. CDR3 length: 14 amino acids. Per germline, CDR1 SGDLS and CDR2 YYNGEE. The junction had 2 bases not matched to a gene; V was cut back by 0 bases and J by 3 bases.

CDR3 residues: CASSLPTGGETPQHF. For the CDR3, the DNA is TGTGCCAGCAGTTTACCTACAGGGGGAGAGACGCCCCAGCATTTT. The chain employs TRBV28 and TRBJ1-5, with 8 bases identical to TRBD1. V trimming: 2 bases; J trimming: 9 bases; junction bases outside the gene matches: 9. Germline V gene data show CDR1 as MDHEN and CDR2 as SYDVKM. The CDR3 is 15 residues long.

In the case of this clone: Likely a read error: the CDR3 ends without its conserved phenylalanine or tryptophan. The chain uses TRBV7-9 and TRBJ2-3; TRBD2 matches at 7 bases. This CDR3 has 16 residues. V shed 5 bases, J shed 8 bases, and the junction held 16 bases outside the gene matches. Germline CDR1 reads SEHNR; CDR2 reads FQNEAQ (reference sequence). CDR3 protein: CASSETGGSFDGTQYL. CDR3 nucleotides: TGTGCCAGCAGCGAGACCGGGGGGAGTTTCGATGGTACGCAGTATCTT.

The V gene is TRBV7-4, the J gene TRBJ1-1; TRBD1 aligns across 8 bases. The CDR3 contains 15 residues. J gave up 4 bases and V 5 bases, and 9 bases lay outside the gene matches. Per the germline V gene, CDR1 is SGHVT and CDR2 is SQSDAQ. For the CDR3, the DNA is TGTGCCAGCAGCGGATCCTACAGGGGGACCACTGAAGCTTTCTTT. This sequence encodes CASSGSYRGTTEAFF.

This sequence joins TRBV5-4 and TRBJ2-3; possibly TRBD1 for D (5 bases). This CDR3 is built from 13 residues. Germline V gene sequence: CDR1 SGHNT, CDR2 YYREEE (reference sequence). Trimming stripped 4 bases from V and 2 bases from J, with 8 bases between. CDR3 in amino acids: CASSPTATDTQYF. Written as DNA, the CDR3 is TGTGCCAGCAGCCCGACAGCCACAGATACGCAGTATTTT.

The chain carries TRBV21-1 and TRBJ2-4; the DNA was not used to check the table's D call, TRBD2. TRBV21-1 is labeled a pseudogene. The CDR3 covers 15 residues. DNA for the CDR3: TGTGCCAGCAGCAAACCCCCGGGACTGAAAAACATTCAGTACTTC. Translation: CASSKPPGLKNIQYF.

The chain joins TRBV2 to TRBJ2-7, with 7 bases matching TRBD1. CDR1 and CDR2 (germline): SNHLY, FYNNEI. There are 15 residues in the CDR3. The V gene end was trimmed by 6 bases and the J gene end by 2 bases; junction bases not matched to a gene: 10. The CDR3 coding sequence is TGTGCCAGCAGGACCCCGGGACAGCCCGCCTACGAGCAGTACTTC. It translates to CASRTPGQPAYEQYF.

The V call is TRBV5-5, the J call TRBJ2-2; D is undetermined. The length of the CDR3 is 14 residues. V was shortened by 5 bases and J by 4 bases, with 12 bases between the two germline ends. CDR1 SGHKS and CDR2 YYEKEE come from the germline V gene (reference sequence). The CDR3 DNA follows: TGTGCCAGCAGAACTACAATTATCACCGGGGAGCTGTTTTTT. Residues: CASRTTIITGELFF.

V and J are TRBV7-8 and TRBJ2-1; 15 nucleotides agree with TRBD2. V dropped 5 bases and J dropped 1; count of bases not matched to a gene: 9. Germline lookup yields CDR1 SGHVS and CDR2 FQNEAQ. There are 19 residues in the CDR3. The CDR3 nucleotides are TGTGCCAGCAGCCCCGGGACTAGCGGGGGGTTCGGTTCCTACAATGAGCAGTTCTTC. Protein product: CASSPGTSGGFGSYNEQFF.

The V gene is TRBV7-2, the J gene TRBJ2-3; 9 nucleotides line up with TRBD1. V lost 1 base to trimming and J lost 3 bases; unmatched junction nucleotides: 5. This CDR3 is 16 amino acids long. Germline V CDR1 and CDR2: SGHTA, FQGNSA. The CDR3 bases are TGTGCCAGCAGCTTAGAAGTCGGACAGGGGACAGATACGCAGTATTTT. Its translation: CASSLEVGQGTDTQYF.

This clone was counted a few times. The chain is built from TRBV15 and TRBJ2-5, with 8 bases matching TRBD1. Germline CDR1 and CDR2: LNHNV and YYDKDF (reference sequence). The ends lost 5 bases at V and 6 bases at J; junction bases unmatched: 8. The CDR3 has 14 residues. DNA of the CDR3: TGTGCCACCAGCTATCCAGGGGGCGGTCAGACCCAGTACTTC. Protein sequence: CATSYPGGGQTQYF. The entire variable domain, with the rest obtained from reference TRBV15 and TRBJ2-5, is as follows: DAMVIQNPRYQVTQFGKPVTLSCSQTLNHNVMYWYQQKSSQAPKLLFHYYDKDFNNEADTPDNFQSRRPNTSFCFLDIRSPGLGDTAMYLCATSYPGGGQTQYFGPGTRLLVL.

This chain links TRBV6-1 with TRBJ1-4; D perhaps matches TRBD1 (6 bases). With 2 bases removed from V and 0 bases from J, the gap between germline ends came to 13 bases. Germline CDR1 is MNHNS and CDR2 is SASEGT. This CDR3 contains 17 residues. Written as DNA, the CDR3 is TGTGCCAGCAGTGAACTTGTGGGGGCAGCAACTAATGAAAAACTGTTTTTT. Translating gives CASSELVGAATNEKLFF.

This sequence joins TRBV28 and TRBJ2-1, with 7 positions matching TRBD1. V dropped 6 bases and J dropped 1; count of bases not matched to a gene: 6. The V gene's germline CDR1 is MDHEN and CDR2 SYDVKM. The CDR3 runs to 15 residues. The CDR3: CASRSSGGSYNEQFF. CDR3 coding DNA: TGTGCCAGCAGATCCTCAGGGGGATCCTACAATGAGCAGTTCTTC. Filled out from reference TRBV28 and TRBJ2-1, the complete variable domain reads DVKVTQSSRYLVKRTGEKVFLECVQDMDHENMFWYRQDPGLGLRLIYFSYDVKMKEKGDIPEGYSVSREKKERFSLILESASTNQTSMYLCASRSSGGSYNEQFFGPGTRLTVL.

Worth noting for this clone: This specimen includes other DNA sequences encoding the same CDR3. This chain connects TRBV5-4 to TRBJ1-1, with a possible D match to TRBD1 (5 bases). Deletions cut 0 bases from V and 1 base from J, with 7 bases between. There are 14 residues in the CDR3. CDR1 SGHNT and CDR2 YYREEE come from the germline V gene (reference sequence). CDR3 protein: CASSLAQGNTEAFF. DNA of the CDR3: TGTGCCAGCAGCTTGGCTCAGGGGAACACTGAAGCTTTCTTT.